The clone carrying this T cell receptor (beta chain) was counted many times. What it recognizes is unknown. TCRdb fed the 5' RACE reads into MiXCR, producing one record per CDR3 protein. The data show hundreds of thousands of distinct CDR3 sequences, approximately 8% seen once. The data belong to a study of identical twins. The CDR3 has 16 amino acids. The J segment lost 5 bases and the V segment lost 0 bases, leaving 9 bases of the junction unmatched. CDR1 and CDR2 (germline): SGHVS, FQNEAQ. Study-wide results and caveats: In cord blood, abundant beta clonotypes had fewer insertions; memory showed no trend. Among out-of-frame alpha sequences shared by twins, low generation probability occurred in excess.

Another study also made use of these data, one on yellow fever vaccine responses in identical twins.

Sequenced sample: memory (CD45RO+) T cells sorted from blood. The origin of this receptor is a woman aged 18-35 years in good health. The chain couples TRBV7-8 to TRBJ1-2; 7 bases are a match to TRBD1. Here the CDR3 reads CASSLALPSGQYGYTF. CDR3 nucleotides: TGTGCCAGCAGCTTAGCCCTCCCATCGGGACAGTATGGCTACACCTTC.